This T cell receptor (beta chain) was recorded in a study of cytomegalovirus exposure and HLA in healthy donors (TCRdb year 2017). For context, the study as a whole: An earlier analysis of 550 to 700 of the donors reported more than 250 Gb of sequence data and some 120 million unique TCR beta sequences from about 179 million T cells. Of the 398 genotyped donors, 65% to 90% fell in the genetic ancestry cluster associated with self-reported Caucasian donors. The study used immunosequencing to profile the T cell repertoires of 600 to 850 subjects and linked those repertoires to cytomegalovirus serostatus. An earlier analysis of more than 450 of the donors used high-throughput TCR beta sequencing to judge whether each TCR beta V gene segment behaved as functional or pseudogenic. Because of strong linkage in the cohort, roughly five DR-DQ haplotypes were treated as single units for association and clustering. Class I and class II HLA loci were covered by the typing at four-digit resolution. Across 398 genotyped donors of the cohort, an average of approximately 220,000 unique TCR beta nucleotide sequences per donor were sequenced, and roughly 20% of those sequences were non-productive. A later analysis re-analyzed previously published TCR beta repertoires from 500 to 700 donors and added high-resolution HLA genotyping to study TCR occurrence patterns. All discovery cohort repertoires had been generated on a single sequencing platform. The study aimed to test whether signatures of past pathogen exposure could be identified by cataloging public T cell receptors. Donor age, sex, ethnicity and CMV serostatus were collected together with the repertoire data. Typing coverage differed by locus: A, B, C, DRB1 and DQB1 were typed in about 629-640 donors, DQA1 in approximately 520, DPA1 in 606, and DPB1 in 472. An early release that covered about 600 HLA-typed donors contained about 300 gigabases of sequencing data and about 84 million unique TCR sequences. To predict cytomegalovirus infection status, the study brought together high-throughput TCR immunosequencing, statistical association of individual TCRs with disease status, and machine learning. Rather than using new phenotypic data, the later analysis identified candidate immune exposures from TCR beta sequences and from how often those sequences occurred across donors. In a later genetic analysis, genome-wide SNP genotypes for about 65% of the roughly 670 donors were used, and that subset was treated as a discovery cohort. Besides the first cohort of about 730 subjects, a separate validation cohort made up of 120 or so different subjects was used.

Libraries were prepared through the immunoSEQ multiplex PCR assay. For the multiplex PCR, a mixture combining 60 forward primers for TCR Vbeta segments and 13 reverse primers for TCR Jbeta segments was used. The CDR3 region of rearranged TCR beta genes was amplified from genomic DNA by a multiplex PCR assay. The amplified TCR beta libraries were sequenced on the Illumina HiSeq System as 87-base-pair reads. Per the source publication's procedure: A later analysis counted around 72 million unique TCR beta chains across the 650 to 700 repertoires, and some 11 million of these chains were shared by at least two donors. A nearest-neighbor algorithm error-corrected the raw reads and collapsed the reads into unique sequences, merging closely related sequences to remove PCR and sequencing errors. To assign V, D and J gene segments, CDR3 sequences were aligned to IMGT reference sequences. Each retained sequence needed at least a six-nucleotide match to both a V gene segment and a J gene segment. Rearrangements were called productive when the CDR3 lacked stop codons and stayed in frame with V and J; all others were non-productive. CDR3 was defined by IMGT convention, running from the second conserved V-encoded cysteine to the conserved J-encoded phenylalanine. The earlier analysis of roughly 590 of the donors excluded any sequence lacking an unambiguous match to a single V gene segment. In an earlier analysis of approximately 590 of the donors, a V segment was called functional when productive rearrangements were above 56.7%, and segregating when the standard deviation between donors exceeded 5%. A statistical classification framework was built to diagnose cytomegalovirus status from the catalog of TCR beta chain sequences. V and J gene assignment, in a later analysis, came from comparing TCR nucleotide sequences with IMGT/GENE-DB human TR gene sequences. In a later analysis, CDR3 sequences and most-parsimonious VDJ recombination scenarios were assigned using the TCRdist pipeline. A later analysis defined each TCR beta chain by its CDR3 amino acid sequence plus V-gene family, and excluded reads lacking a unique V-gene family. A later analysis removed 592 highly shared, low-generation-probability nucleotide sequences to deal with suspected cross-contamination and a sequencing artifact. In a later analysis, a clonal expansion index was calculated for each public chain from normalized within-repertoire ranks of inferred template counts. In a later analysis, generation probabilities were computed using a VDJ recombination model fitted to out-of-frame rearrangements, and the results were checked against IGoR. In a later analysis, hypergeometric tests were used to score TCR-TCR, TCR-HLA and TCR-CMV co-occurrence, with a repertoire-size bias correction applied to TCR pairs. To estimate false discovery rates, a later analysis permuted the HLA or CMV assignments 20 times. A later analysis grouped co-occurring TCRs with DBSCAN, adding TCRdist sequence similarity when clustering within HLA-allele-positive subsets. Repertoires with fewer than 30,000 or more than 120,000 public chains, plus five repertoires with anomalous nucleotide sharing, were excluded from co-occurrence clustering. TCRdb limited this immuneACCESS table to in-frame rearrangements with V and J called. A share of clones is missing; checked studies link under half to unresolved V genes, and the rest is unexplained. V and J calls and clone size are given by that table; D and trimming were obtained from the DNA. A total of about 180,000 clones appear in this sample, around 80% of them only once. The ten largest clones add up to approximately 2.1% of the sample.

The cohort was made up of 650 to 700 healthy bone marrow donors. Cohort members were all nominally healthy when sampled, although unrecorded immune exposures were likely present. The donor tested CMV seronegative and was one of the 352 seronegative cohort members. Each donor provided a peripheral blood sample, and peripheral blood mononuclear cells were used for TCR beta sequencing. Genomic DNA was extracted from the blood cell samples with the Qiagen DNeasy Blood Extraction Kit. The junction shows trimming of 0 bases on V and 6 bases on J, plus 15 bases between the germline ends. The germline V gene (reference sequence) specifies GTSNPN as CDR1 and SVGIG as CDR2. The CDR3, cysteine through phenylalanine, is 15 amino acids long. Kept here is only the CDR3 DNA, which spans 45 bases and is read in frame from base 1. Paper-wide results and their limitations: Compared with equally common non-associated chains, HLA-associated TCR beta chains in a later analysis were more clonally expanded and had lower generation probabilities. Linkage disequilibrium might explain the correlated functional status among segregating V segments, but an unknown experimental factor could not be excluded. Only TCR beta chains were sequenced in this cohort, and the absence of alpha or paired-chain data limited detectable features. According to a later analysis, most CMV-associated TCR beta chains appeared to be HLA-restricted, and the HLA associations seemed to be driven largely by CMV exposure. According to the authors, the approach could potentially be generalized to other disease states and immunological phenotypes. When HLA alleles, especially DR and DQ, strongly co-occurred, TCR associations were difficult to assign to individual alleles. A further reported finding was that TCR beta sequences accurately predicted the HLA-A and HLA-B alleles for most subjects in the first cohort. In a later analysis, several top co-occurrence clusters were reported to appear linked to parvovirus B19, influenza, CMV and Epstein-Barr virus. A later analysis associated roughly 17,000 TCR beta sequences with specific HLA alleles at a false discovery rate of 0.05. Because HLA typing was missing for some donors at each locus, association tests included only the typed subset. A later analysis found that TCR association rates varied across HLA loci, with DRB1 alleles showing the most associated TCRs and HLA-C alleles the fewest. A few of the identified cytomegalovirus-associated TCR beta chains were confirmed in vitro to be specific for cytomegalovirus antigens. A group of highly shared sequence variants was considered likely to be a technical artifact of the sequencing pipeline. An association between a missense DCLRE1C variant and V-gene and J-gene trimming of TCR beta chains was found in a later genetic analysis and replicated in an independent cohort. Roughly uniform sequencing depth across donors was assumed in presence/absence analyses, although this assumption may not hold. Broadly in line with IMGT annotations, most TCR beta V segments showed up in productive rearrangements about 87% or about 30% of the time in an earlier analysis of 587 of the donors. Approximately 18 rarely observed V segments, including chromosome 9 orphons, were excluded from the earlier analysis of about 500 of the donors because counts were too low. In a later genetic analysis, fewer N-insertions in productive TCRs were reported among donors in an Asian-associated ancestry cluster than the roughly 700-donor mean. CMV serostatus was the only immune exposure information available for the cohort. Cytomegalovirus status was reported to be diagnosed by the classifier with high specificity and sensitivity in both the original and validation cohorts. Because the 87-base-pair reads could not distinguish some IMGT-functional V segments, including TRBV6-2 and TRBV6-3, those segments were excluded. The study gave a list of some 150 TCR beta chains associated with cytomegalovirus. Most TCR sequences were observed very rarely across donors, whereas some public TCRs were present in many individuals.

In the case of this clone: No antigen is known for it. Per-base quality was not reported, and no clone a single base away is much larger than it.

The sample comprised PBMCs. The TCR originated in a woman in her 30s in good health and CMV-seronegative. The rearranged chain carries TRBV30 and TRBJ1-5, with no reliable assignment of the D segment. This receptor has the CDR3 CAWSVVGNRGQPQHF. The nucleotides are TGTGCCTGGAGTGTGGTGGGGAACCGGGGTCAGCCCCAGCATTTT. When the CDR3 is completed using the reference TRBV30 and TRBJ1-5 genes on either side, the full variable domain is SQTIHQWPATLVQPVGSPLSLECTVEGTSNPNLYWYRQAAGRGLQLLFYSVGIGQISSEVPQNLSASRPQDRQFILSSKKLLLSDSGFYLCAWSVVGNRGQPQHFGDGTRLSIL.